The 9 T cell receptor delta chains below come from one sample, sequenced in a study of γδ T cells in repeated Plasmodium falciparum infection. Gammadelta T cells were flow-sorted from PBMC into Vgamma9/Vdelta2+ and Vdelta2-negative populations for bulk analysis. TCRdb re-called clones from the multiplex PCR reads using CATT. The sample shows about 50,000 delta-chain clones, roughly 2% of them seen only once. The material sequenced was gamma-delta T cells from blood. These receptors were obtained from a pool of human donors (malaria-infected and uninfected, not separated).

This clone has just a few counts. The TCRdb protein comes from a much larger clone and disagrees with this DNA's translation at residue 5, likely due to a read error; the protein given here is derived from the DNA. This chain uses TRDV1 with TRDJ1; 8 bases align to TRDD3. The J gene is absent in TCRdb and was assigned here via DNA matching to germline. Germline V gives CDR1 TSWWSYY, CDR2 QGS. The CDR3 runs 21 residues. CDR3 sequence (DNA): TGTGCTCTTGGGAAACTAGTAGGTTCTCCTAGGTGGGGATACCACACCGATAAACTCATCTTT. Residues: CALGKLVGSPRWGYHTDKLIF.

This clone showed up many times. The protein that TCRdb holds for this DNA derives from a much larger clone and differs from the translated DNA at residue 11, which likely indicates a read error; the protein shown here is translated from the DNA. V gene TRDV2 combines with J gene TRDJ1; TRDD3 aligns across 8 bases. Germline loops: CDR1 GEAIGNYY, CDR2 EKD. The CDR3 loop spans 17 amino acids. V gave up 0 bases and J gave up 3 bases; unmatched junction bases: 11. The CDR3 loop is CACDTPWVGDASDKLIF. The DNA of the CDR3 is TGTGCCTGTGACACCCCATGGGTGGGGGATGCCTCCGATAAACTCATCTTT.

This clone showed up just a few times. The protein in TCRdb stems from a much larger clone and differs at residue 11 from this DNA's translation, likely a read error; here the protein is translated from the DNA. The gene calls are TRDV3 and TRDJ1; 7 bases agree with TRDD3. No J gene was available from TCRdb, and it was assigned here by a germline match of the DNA. This CDR3 region has 20 residues. The germline gives CDR1 TVYSNPD, CDR2 GDNSRS (reference sequence). The V segment lost 0 bases and the J segment 2 bases; nucleotides outside the gene matches: 24. The chain's CDR3 is CAFRDPYYWGTPRWTDKLIF. CDR3 nucleotides: TGTGCCTTTAGAGATCCCTATTACTGGGGCACCCCCCGTTGGACCGATAAACTCATCTTT.

To note about this clone: A read error likely explains this, since a far larger clone differs by one base. Additional DNA sequences in this sample encode the identical CDR3. The gene calls are TRDV2 and TRDJ1; 11 nucleotides line up with TRDD3. TCRdb is silent on the J gene; assignment here came from matching the DNA to germline. Germline CDR1 and CDR2: GEAIGNYY and EKD. The CDR3 spans 16 residues. CDR3 sequence: CACDGLGDTYTDKLIF. For the CDR3, the DNA is TGTGCCTGTGACGGTCTGGGGGATACTTACACCGACAAACTCATCTTT.

This clone occurred a few times. For this DNA, TCRdb reports the protein of a much larger clone, which diverges at residue 20, most likely from a read error; the protein presented here is translated directly from the DNA. CDR3 in amino acids: CAFLRRYYLDPPIRVGYWGVRFTDKLIF. CDR3 nucleotide sequence: TGTGCCTTTCTGCGGCGATATTACTTGGACCCTCCTATAAGAGTGGGCTACTGGGGGGTCAGATTCACCGATAAACTCATCTTT. The chain uses TRDV3 and TRDJ1, with TRDD3 identical over 8 bases. Because TCRdb records no J gene, it was assigned here through a match of the DNA to germline. CDR1 is TVYSNPD and CDR2 is GDNSRS in the germline V gene (reference sequence). The CDR3 consists of 28 residues. With V trimmed by 2 bases and J by 1 base, 48 bases remained unmatched. The full variable domain, with the rest looked up from reference TRDV3 and TRDJ1, is CDKVTQSSPDQTVASGSEVVLLCTYDTVYSNPDLFWYRIRPDYSFQFVFYGDNSRSEGADFTQGRFSVKHILTQKAFHLVISPVRTEDSATYYCAFLRRYYLDPPIRVGYWGVRFTDKLIFGKGTRVTVEP.

A remark on this clone: A read error likely explains why the TCRdb protein, taken from a much larger clone, differs from this DNA's translation at residue 4; the protein shown is translated from the DNA. The J gene is TRDJ1, the V gene TRDV1, with D tentatively TRDD2 (6 bases). The J gene, absent from TCRdb, was called here by matching the DNA to germline. This CDR3 has 21 residues. CDR1 and CDR2 from the germline V gene are TSWWSYY and QGS. This CDR3 is CALEEKVPYFLLGPSGDKLIF. The CDR3 DNA is TGTGCTCTTGAGGAAAAAGTCCCCTACTTCCTTCTTGGACCCTCGGGGGATAAACTCATCTTT.

A few counts support this clone. This likely traces to a read error, being one base from a far larger clone. The sample holds other DNA sequences that translate to the same CDR3. The gene calls are TRDV3 and TRDJ1; D assignment may be TRDD2 or TRDD3 (7 bases each). The J gene comes from matching the DNA to germline here; TCRdb lacks it. Germline assignment: CDR1 TVYSNPD and CDR2 GDNSRS (reference sequence). The CDR3 covers 17 residues. Between the trimmed V and J ends, which lost 3 bases and 5 bases, there was a span of 28 bases. The CDR3 protein is CALISFLPAGGLDKLIF. The CDR3 DNA is TGTGCCTTAATTTCCTTCCTGCCGGCTGGGGGCCTTGATAAACTCATCTTT.

This clone was counted many times. It is likely a read error: a sequence one base away is far more abundant. This sample also contains other DNA sequences that code for the same CDR3. The CDR3 reads CALGEVLGDTDKLIF. The CDR3 DNA is TGTGCTCTTGGGGAGGTACTGGGGGACACTGATAAGCTCATCTTT. The V gene call is TRDV1, and the J gene call is absent; the table's D call, TRDD3, was not checked against the DNA. CDR3 size: 15 residues. Germline V lookup: CDR1 TSWWSYY, CDR2 QGS.

Comment on this clone: TCRdb's protein for this DNA is that of a much larger clone and differs from the translation at residue 15, likely a read error; the protein shown is the DNA translation. The J gene is TRDJ1, the V gene TRDV1, with 7 bases aligning to TRDD3. The J gene was missing in TCRdb and was found by matching the end of the DNA to germline. CDR3 length: 21 residues. The J segment lost 2 bases and the V segment lost 2 bases, leaving 23 bases of the junction unmatched. Germline values: CDR1 TSWWSYY, CDR2 QGS. The CDR3 region is CALGERSSHVLGPRATDKLIF. Written as DNA, the CDR3 is TGTGCTCTTGGGGAAAGGTCTTCCCACGTACTGGGGCCCCGTGCAACCGATAAACTCATCTTT.